This TCR beta chain was sequenced for a study of T cells in Graves' hyperthyroidism and ophthalmopathy. The wider study: Blood was drawn when the patient was first diagnosed and still untreated.

The CDR3 covers 15 residues. The trim removed 3 bases at V and 7 bases at J, leaving 8 bases unmatched. Germline lookup yields CDR1 LNHDA and CDR2 SQIVND (reference sequence). General study results and limits: A 13 V-J signature model discriminated ophthalmopathy versus stable hyperthyroidism. Peripheral blood also featured most of the thyroid clonotypes expanded above 0.001.

Amplification targeted TCR beta CDR3 regions from RNA transcripts. TCR CDR3 underwent first-round RT-PCR with the HTBI primer set. Via MiXCR, TCRdb re-called the multiplex PCR reads, giving one row per CDR3 protein. The data show hundreds of thousands of distinct CDR3 sequences, about 14% seen once. Enrolled ophthalmopathy patients presented with a Clinical Activity Score of at least 3, a NOSPECS grade of at least 4, and disease duration under 3 months. This clonotype was counted between two and nine times. Its antigen is still unknown. This receptor was taken from a woman in her forties or fifties with Graves' ophthalmopathy. Sequencing input: blood. V and J are TRBV19 and TRBJ2-1, with 8 positions matching TRBD2. The CDR3 DNA is TGTGCCAGTAGTATCAAAGCGGGAGTAGCGAATGAGCAGTTCTTC. Amino acids: CASSIKAGVANEQFF. The full variable domain, completed using reference TRBV19 and TRBJ2-1, is DGGITQSPKYLFRKEGQNVTLSCEQNLNHDAMYWYRQDPGQGLRLIYYSQIVNDFQKGDIAEGYSVSREKKESFPLTVTSAQKNPTAFYLCASSIKAGVANEQFFGPGTRLTVL.